This TCR beta chain was found in a study of shared clonotypes between healthy human individuals. General study results and limits: Blood alone was sampled, and tissue repertoires likely differ.

The germline CDR1 and CDR2 sequences are MDHEN and SYDVKM. Between the trimmed V and J ends, which lost 6 bases and 0 bases, there was a span of 6 bases. The CDR3 covers 14 residues. With respect to this clone: What it recognizes is unknown.

Evenly divided among several immunoSEQ plates was the genomic DNA of each subset. Replicate PCRs run on unsorted PBMC used roughly 270 ng DNA, which was about 28,000 T cell genomes. The repertoire was sequenced with immunoSEQ multiplex PCR; TCRdb's copy has only in-frame clones and lacks some. The data show hundreds of thousands of clones, around 77% seen once. Participating donors were healthy, HIV-negative adults free of recent acute infections or vaccinations. The TCR sequence derives from a woman in her thirties or forties in good health. Some clones in this sample may be carry-over from other donors' samples. Sequencing was performed on PBMCs. The rearrangement joins TRBV28 to TRBJ2-6; D not certain. The CDR3, as DNA: TGTGCCAGCAGCTACAACTCTGGGGCCAACGTCCTGACTTTC. Protein sequence: CASSYNSGANVLTF.